This TCR beta chain is from a study of response to subunit inactivated influenza vaccine. This clonotype has a handful of counts. TCRdb reanalysed the RT-PCR reads using MiXCR and keeps one entry per CDR3 protein. There are about 540,000 distinct CDR3 sequences in the sample; roughly 23% occur only once, and about 2.8% lies in the top ten. Germline V gives CDR1 DFQATT, CDR2 SNEGSKA (reference sequence). The CDR3 runs 11 residues. The same data also went into a second study, on T cells expressing NK-cell markers. As that report states: Scientists made TCR beta cDNA using 5'RACE template switching with UMIs. Also leading the CD3+CD56-NKG2C+ fraction in a handful of donors were these clonotypes.

The clonotype originates from a man aged 50-59 years who received an inactivated influenza vaccine. Specimen: CD4+ T cells sorted from PBMCs, collected approximately 12 days after vaccination. V is TRBV20-1 and J is TRBJ1-2; no firm D call. The CDR3 nucleotides read TGCAGGGGCGAGGGCCGGAGTGGCTACACCTTC. It is translated as CRGEGRSGYTF.